These T cell receptor beta chains were read from a single sample in a study of blood T cell repertoires in COVID-19. Sequencing was performed with immunoSEQ multiplex PCR; in TCRdb, only in-frame clones are kept and a portion is missing. Of roughly 400,000 clones listed, more than 85% are singletons. Sample: PBMCs or T cells enriched from blood (not recorded which). Receptors were obtained from a middle-aged woman who had been exposed to COVID-19. Both conserved end residues are part of each CDR3. The D gene is left open where the match is weak. Size is stated for part of the rows, as once, few or many counts, or as a class when the clone is expanded.

cdr3_nt	cdr3_aa	j_call	clone_size	d_call	v_call
TGTGCCTGGAGAAGTGGGGGCGCTCCGTCCTATGGCTACACCTTC	CAWRSGGAPSYGYTF	TRBJ1-2	-	-	TRBV30
TGCGCCAGCAGCGGCAGGGGTCAGGAAGCTTTCTTT	CASSGRGQEAFF	TRBJ1-1	-	-	TRBV5-1
TGTGCCAGCAGCCGGGACAGTAATAATGAAAAACTGTTTTTT	CASSRDSNNEKLFF	TRBJ1-4	once	TRBD1	TRBV3-1/TRBV3-2
TGTGCCAGCAGCCAAGAGTGGTCTAGCGGGAGGAACGGGGAGCTGTTTTTT	CASSQEWSSGRNGELFF	TRBJ2-2	-	TRBD2	TRBV3-1/TRBV3-2
TGTGCCAGCAGTCCCGGGGAGGATGTATATTTT	CASSPGEDVYF	TRBJ1-3	-	-	TRBV12-3/TRBV12-4
TGTGCCAGCAGCCAAGATTTCCGCCAAGAGACCCAGTACTTC	CASSQDFRQETQYF	TRBJ2-5	-	-	TRBV3-1/TRBV3-2
TGTGCCAGCAGCGAAGGGACATCCAAAAATCAGCCCCAGCATTTT	CASSEGTSKNQPQHF	TRBJ1-5	-	-	TRBV7-2
TGTGCCAGCAGTCCGGACTATGGTAGTGAAAAACTGTTTTTT	CASSPDYGSEKLFF	TRBJ1-4	-	-	TRBV27
TGTGCCAGCCGGGGGACTAGCGGCTCCTACGAGCAGTACTTC	CASRGTSGSYEQYF	TRBJ2-7	once	TRBD2	TRBV27
TGTGCCAGCAGCCCTCGACTAGGCAATGAGCAGTTCTTC	CASSPRLGNEQFF	TRBJ2-1	-	-	TRBV7-3
TGTGCCAGCAGCTCAGGGGTAGGGGGCGTCGTTGGCAATCAGCCCCAGCATTTT	CASSSGVGGVVGNQPQHF	TRBJ1-5	once	TRBD1	TRBV7-3
TGCGCCAGCAGTGTCTTGTCCACCGGGGAGCTGTTTTTT	CASSVLSTGELFF	TRBJ2-2	-	-	TRBV10-2
TGTGCCAGCAGCTTAATACTTGGAGCGGATGGCTACACCTTC	CASSLILGADGYTF	TRBJ1-2	-	-	TRBV7-8
TGCGCCAGCAGCTCGGGATACGACGAATCACCCCTCCACTTT	CASSSGYDESPLHF	TRBJ1-6	-	-	TRBV5-1
TGTGCCAGCAGCCCCTTTTGGACGGCAGGGGAAGCTTTCTTT	CASSPFWTAGEAFF	TRBJ1-1	-	-	TRBV9
TGTGCCAGCAGCTCCGGGACAGGGGGCTTCGAGACCCAGTACTTC	CASSSGTGGFETQYF	TRBJ2-5	-	TRBD1	TRBV11-2
TGTGCCTCCTCGGACAGGATAGCGGGGGAGCAGTACTTC	CASSDRIAGEQYF	TRBJ2-7	-	-	TRBV30
TGTGCCAGCAGCCAACCCGGACAGGGAAAAGCTTTCTTT	CASSQPGQGKAFF	TRBJ1-1	-	TRBD1	TRBV9
TGTGCCAGCAGCCCGACTGCTTCCTCTGGGGCCAACGTCCTGACTTTC	CASSPTASSGANVLTF	TRBJ2-6	-	-	TRBV25-1
TGTGCCAGCAGCTTACCCCGACAGGCTGGGAACACTGAAGCTTTCTTT	CASSLPRQAGNTEAFF	TRBJ1-1	-	-	TRBV7-9
TGCGCCAGCAGTCAATCGTGGGCCAGGACTAACTATGGCTACACCTTC	CASSQSWARTNYGYTF	TRBJ1-2	-	-	TRBV23-1
TGTGCCAGCAGTTTACCTGGACAGGGGGCCTACGAGCAGTACTTC	CASSLPGQGAYEQYF	TRBJ2-7	few	TRBD1	TRBV14
TGTGCCTGGAGTAGGGGAAGGGGCAACACCATATATTTT	CAWSRGRGNTIYF	TRBJ1-3	-	-	TRBV30
TGTGCCAGCAGCCAATCGGTCAGTGGAGCGAGCGGCTACACCTTC	CASSQSVSGASGYTF	TRBJ1-2	few	-	TRBV16
TGTGCCAGCACCAGGGGGAATGAGCAGTTCTTC	CASTRGNEQFF	TRBJ2-1	-	TRBD1	TRBV6-5
TGCAGTGCTAGTATAGGATCGGGGGGATTCTCATATGGCTACACCTTC	CSASIGSGGFSYGYTF	TRBJ1-2	few	-	TRBV20-1
TGTGCCAGCAGTGTCACCCCGCTGAGGGAATACTACGAGCAGTACTTC	CASSVTPLREYYEQYF	TRBJ2-7	-	-	TRBV6-1
TGTGCCAGCAGCTTGCCGGGACTAGCGGAGAACAATGAGCAGTTCTTC	CASSLPGLAENNEQFF	TRBJ2-1	-	TRBD2	TRBV5-6
TGTGCCAGCAGCCAACGATGGGACAGGCTGTATAACTATGGCTACACCTTC	CASSQRWDRLYNYGYTF	TRBJ1-2	-	TRBD1	TRBV3-1/TRBV3-2
TGTGCCAGCAGCTTGCCCAGGGTACCCTACGAGCAGTACTTC	CASSLPRVPYEQYF	TRBJ2-7	few	-	TRBV5-5
TGTGCCAGCATATCCATCCAGGGGGTTGTCGGTGAAGCTTTCTTT	CASISIQGVVGEAFF	TRBJ1-1	-	TRBD1	TRBV2
TGCGCCAGCAGCCAAGATAAGGGCCTGGGGGGACTGAAAATGATGTTTTTT	CASSQDKGLGGLKMMFF	TRBJ1-4	-	-	TRBV4-3
TGCCCATGGAGCGGGAGGCCTGTGGTCAATGAGCAGTTCTTC	CPWSGRPVVNEQFF	TRBJ2-1	-	TRBD2	TRBV7-4
TGCGCCAGCAGAGGCCAGAGGGGCACAGATACGCAGTATTTT	CASRGQRGTDTQYF	TRBJ2-3	-	-	TRBV5-1
TGTGCCAGCAGCTGGCGGGGGGCAGCTGGGGCCAACGTCCTGACTTTC	CASSWRGAAGANVLTF	TRBJ2-6	-	TRBD2	TRBV13
TGTGCCAGCAGCCAACCAATACTAGCGGGGCCTAACAATGAGCAGTTCTTC	CASSQPILAGPNNEQFF	TRBJ2-1	-	TRBD2	TRBV3-1/TRBV3-2
TGTGCCAGCAGCAGGGTGGACAGTCACCCCACTGAAGCTTTCTTT	CASSRVDSHPTEAFF	TRBJ1-1	-	-	TRBV21-1
TGTGCCAGCAGCCAAACAGGGATGGGGACTGAAGCTTTCTTT	CASSQTGMGTEAFF	TRBJ1-1	-	-	TRBV9